These 8 T cell receptor beta chains share one sample of origin, sequenced in a study of T cell responses to AZD1222 COVID-19 vaccine. Some clones are missing from TCRdb's copy, which holds only in-frame ones; the method was immunoSEQ multiplex PCR. Of 150,000 to 200,000 clones detected, around 90% appear once; the ten largest clones hold 5% to 7%. The specimen comprised peripheral blood, sampled on day 0 of AZD1222 vaccination. These receptors were obtained from an adult in good health.

Here the CDR3 DNA reads TGTGCCAGCAGTTTGGAGGGGTCGGTTAATAATTCACCCCTCCACTTT. Its protein is CASSLEGSVNNSPLHF. This chain joins TRBV27 and TRBJ1-6; tentative D call: TRBD1 (5 bases). Germline CDR1 reads MNHEY; CDR2 reads SMNVEV (reference sequence). V shed 3 bases and J shed 5 bases, with 14 bases lying between them. The CDR3 covers 16 residues.

The CDR3 is CASRRGLIYGYTF. The CDR3 DNA is TGTGCCAGCAGGCGGGGGCTAATCTATGGCTACACCTTC. The rearrangement joins TRBV28 to TRBJ1-2; possible D gene TRBD1, 6 bases. This CDR3 contains 13 residues. V dropped 6 bases and J dropped 4 bases, with 12 bases sitting between them. In germline, CDR1 is MDHEN, CDR2 SYDVKM.

The chain is built from TRBV7-2 and TRBJ1-1; D gene unclear. CDR3 length equals 13 residues. Per the germline V gene, CDR1 is SGHTA and CDR2 is FQGNSA. Trimming stripped 1 base from V and 0 bases from J, with 3 bases between. CDR3 coding DNA: TGTGCCAGCAGCTTAGAAATGAACACTGAAGCTTTCTTT. It translates to CASSLEMNTEAFF.

The rearrangement links TRBV29-1 to TRBJ2-5; D is unresolved. CDR3 size: 12 residues. Per the germline V gene, CDR1 is SQVTM and CDR2 is ANQGSEA. V was trimmed by 7 bases and J by 6 bases, leaving 15 bases between them. In nucleotides, the CDR3 is TGCAGCGGAGTCAGCCCGGAGAAGACCCAGTACTTC. This gives the protein CSGVSPEKTQYF.

V gene TRBV11-3 combines with J gene TRBJ2-3; 11 bases match TRBD2. V was pared by 1 base and J by 3 bases, with 6 bases of the junction left unmatched. The CDR3 spans 17 residues. Germline loops: CDR1 SGHNT, CDR2 YENEEA. The CDR3 nucleotides are TGTGCCAGCAGCTTAGCTTCCGGGACTAGCGGTACAGATACGCAGTATTTT. Its translation is CASSLASGTSGTDTQYF.

The rearrangement links TRBV19 to TRBJ1-5, with a possible D match to TRBD1 (5 bases). There are 14 residues in the CDR3. Germline CDR1 LNHDA, CDR2 SQIVND (reference sequence). Deletions cut 8 bases from V and 6 bases from J, with 17 bases between. CDR3 DNA: TGTGCCAGTTGGGCTGGGCAGGGAACTCAGCCCCAGCATTTT. Translated: CASWAGQGTQPQHF.

J is TRBJ1-1 and V is TRBV7-2; D unclear. The V end lost 3 bases, the J end lost 10 bases, and 15 bases lay between the germline ends. This CDR3 spans 13 amino acids. Germline values: CDR1 SGHTA, CDR2 FQGNSA. CDR3: CASSLDFSRAAFF. CDR3 coding DNA: TGTGCCAGCAGCTTGGACTTCTCGAGGGCAGCTTTCTTT.

V usage is TRBV11-3 and J usage is TRBJ2-5, with a tentative D call TRBD2 (7 bases). The CDR3 totals 15 residues. Looked up from germline, CDR1 is SGHNT and CDR2 is YENEEA. V lost 4 bases to trimming and J lost 7 bases, with 19 bases between them. The CDR3: CASSCNQGRAGTQYF. CDR3 in DNA: TGTGCCAGCAGCTGTAACCAGGGGAGGGCGGGGACCCAGTACTTC.